This T cell receptor (beta chain) originates from a study of Ad26.COV2.S vaccination and SARS-CoV-2 variants. Study-wide context: The vaccine Ad26.COV2.S was put into the muscle once, or twice with 56 days between. Study-wide results and caveats: Higher spike-specific TCR breadth was found in vaccine recipients than in placebo recipients. With respect to non-spike TCR breadth, vaccine and placebo recipients were similar.

The sample's treatment: some 20 received Ad26.COV2.S at low or high dose, single or two shots; about 5 received placebo; per-sample allocation not given. Material that was analyzed had been drawn on day 63 after the first vaccine or placebo injection. An adult donor aged 18-55 years was enrolled in Boston. Germline V lookup: CDR1 PRHDT, CDR2 FYEKMQ (reference sequence). This CDR3 contains 16 residues. V lost 3 bases to trimming and J lost 4 bases; unmatched junction nucleotides: 8. Sequenced by immunoSEQ multiplex PCR; TCRdb stores in-frame clones only, minus some. Of around 400,000 clones listed, around four fifths were seen once; the top ten hold almost 7.5%. Note on this clone: As yet, its antigen is unknown.

This specimen consisted of peripheral blood, obtained in a trial of Ad26.COV2.S vaccine versus placebo. This chain links TRBV13 with TRBJ2-5, with 10 bases matching TRBD2. The TCR was taken from a person aged 18-65 years who received the Ad26.COV2.S COVID-19 vaccine or a placebo. The CDR3 DNA reads as TGTGCCAGCAGCTTCAAAACTAGCGGGGTTGGAGAGACCCAGTACTTC. Amino acids: CASSFKTSGVGETQYF.